These 7 T cell receptor beta chains share one sample of origin, sequenced in a study of high-grade serous ovarian cancer treatment subgroups. The tumor samples were collected prior to definitive surgery or chemotherapy. The repertoire was sequenced with immunoSEQ multiplex PCR; TCRdb's copy has only in-frame clones and lacks some. The repertoire holds roughly 8,300 clones, with more than 55% as singletons. The sample consisted of tumor tissue. These receptors were taken from a human donor with high-grade serous ovarian cancer.

This clone was detected only a few times. The chain has TRBV9 and TRBJ1-4, with TRBD1 as a possible D gene (6 bases). V lost 0 bases, J lost 7 bases, and 7 bases lay in between. Germline V lookup: CDR1 SGDLS, CDR2 YYNGEE. The CDR3 has 13 residues. Here the CDR3 DNA reads TGTGCCAGCAGCGTAGCACAGGGTGAAAAACTGTTTTTT. It is translated as CASSVAQGEKLFF.

The rearrangement links TRBV18 to TRBJ2-2, with D possibly TRBD2 on 6 matching bases. This CDR3 contains 17 residues. V lost 3 bases and J 1 base, leaving 15 bases between the germline ends. The V gene's germline CDR1 is KGHSH and CDR2 LQKENI. The CDR3 DNA follows: TGTGCCAGCTCACCTAGGGGAGGCGGGCTGAACACCGGGGAGCTGTTTTTT. Its protein is CASSPRGGGLNTGELFF. The full variable domain, its missing parts supplied by reference TRBV18 and TRBJ2-2, is NAGVMQNPRHLVRRRGQEARLRCSPMKGHSHVYWYRQLPEEGLKFMVYLQKENIIDESGMPKERFSAEFPKEGPSILRIQQVVRGDSAAYFCASSPRGGGLNTGELFFGEGSRLTVL.

This clone was seen only a few times. The V and J genes are TRBV14 and TRBJ2-7; no clear D gene. The CDR3 is 13 residues long. V dropped 4 bases and J dropped 2 bases, with 9 bases sitting between them. Germline loops: CDR1 SGHDN, CDR2 FVKESK. The CDR3 sequence is CASSLQLAYEQYF. The CDR3 coding sequence is TGTGCCAGCAGCCTCCAGCTAGCCTACGAGCAGTACTTC.

The V gene is TRBV11-2, the J gene TRBJ2-3, with D perhaps TRBD2 (6 bases). V lost 1 base and J lost 0, with 11 bases in between. The CDR3 is 16 residues long. Germline-derived CDR1 and CDR2 are SGHAT and FQNNGV. CDR3 protein: CASSLVGRGSTDTQYF. Here the CDR3 DNA reads TGTGCCAGCAGCTTAGTCGGGCGGGGTAGCACAGATACGCAGTATTTT.

This clone was seen a single time. V and J are TRBV7-9 and TRBJ2-7, with D perhaps being TRBD1 or TRBD2 (5 bases each). The CDR3 is 18 amino acids. Trimming removed 3 bases from V and 2 bases from J, with 23 bases in between. Germline CDR1 SEHNR, CDR2 FQNEAQ (reference sequence). CDR3 loop: CASSFVLGEAQNPYEQYF. The CDR3 DNA sequence: TGTGCCAGCAGCTTCGTTCTGGGGGAAGCACAGAATCCCTACGAGCAGTACTTC. Combining the CDR3 with reference TRBV7-9 and TRBJ2-7 gives the whole variable domain DTGVSQNPRHKITKRGQNVTFRCDPISEHNRLYWYRQTLGQGPEFLTYFQNEAQLEKSRLLSDRFSAERPKGSFSTLEIQRTEQGDSAMYLCASSFVLGEAQNPYEQYFGPGTRLTVT.

This chain joins TRBV7-2 and TRBJ2-1, with 14 bases fitting TRBD2. V dropped 5 bases and J dropped 0; count of bases not matched to a gene: 3. There are 17 residues in the CDR3. The V gene's germline CDR1 is SGHTA and CDR2 FQGNSA. CDR3 sequence reads: CASSRGLAGASYNEQFF. In DNA, the CDR3 is TGTGCCAGCAGCCGGGGACTAGCGGGGGCCTCCTACAATGAGCAGTTCTTC. The complete variable domain, with remaining parts taken from reference TRBV7-2 and TRBJ2-1, reads GAGVSQSPSNKVTEKGKDVELRCDPISGHTALYWYRQSLGQGLEFLIYFQGNSAPDKSGLPSDRFSAERTGGSVSTLTIQRTQQEDSAVYLCASSRGLAGASYNEQFFGPGTRLTVL.

The chain has TRBV5-4 and TRBJ2-5; TRBD1 agrees at 11 bases. The J segment lost 5 bases and the V segment lost 5 bases, leaving 8 bases of the junction unmatched. This CDR3 spans 15 amino acids. The germline gives CDR1 SGHNT, CDR2 YYREEE (reference sequence). CDR3 in DNA: TGTGCCAGCAGACGCGGACAGGGGGCGCGTGAGACCCAGTACTTC. This sequence encodes CASRRGQGARETQYF.